The rows below give T cell receptor beta chains drawn from one sample of a study of blood T cell repertoires in COVID-19. Profiled with immunoSEQ multiplex PCR; TCRdb holds only in-frame clones, not every one. There are approximately 110,000 clones in the sample; 65% to 90% occur only once, and around 4% lies in the top ten. Sequenced material: peripheral blood. All receptors derive from a man over 45 with acute or convalescent COVID-19. The CDR3 runs from the conserved cysteine through the conserved F or W. D genes are given only for firm matches. Size tells how often a clone was seen (once, few, many) or the class of an expanded clone, and some rows leave it out.

TRBJ1-2 . . TRBV12-3/TRBV12-4 TGTGCCAGCAGTCCCCTTGTTGTCGGTGGCTACACCTTC CASSPLVVGGYTF
TRBJ2-7 . . TRBV6-5 TGTGCCAGCAGTTGGAGTCTTATGGGCGAGCAGTACTTC CASSWSLMGEQYF
TRBJ2-5 . TRBD2 TRBV6-5 TGTGCCATAGAAGCGGCGGGAGGAAGGGAGACCCAGTACTTC CAIEAAGGRETQYF
TRBJ1-1 . . TRBV5-1 TGCGCCAGCAGCTCGGACAGCACGAACACTGAAGCTTTCTTT CASSSDSTNTEAFF
TRBJ1-3 . TRBD1 TRBV7-8 TGTGCCAGCAGCCCGGACAGGGGGCGTGTAAACACCATATATTTT CASSPDRGRVNTIYF
TRBJ2-7 . TRBD1 TRBV11-3 TGTGCCAGCAGCCAAGACAGGGGAGGACCCTACGAGCAGTACTTC CASSQDRGGPYEQYF
TRBJ2-7 . TRBD1 TRBV11-2 TGTGCCAGCAGCTCAACCAATAGTCCGGGACAGGGTATTTACGAGCAGTACTTC CASSSTNSPGQGIYEQYF
TRBJ1-3 few . TRBV6-2/TRBV6-3 TGTGCCAGCAGCCCTGGGCAGGCATCCTCTGGAAACACCATATATTTT CASSPGQASSGNTIYF
TRBJ2-7 . TRBD2 TRBV5-1 TGCGCCAGCAGCCGGACTAGCGGGGGTCCATACGAGCAGTACTTC CASSRTSGGPYEQYF
TRBJ1-3 few TRBD1 TRBV4-1 TGCGCCAGCAGCCAGGTACTAGCTGGGACAGGGAACGGTGGAAACACCATATATTTT CASSQVLAGTGNGGNTIYF
TRBJ1-6 once . TRBV6-1 TGTGCCAGCAGTGAAGTTAGGGGCATTGGCACCCTCCACTTT CASSEVRGIGTLHF
TRBJ2-7 . . TRBV12-5 TGTGCTAGTGGTTTGGTCCGGGACACCTCCTTCCTCGAGCAGTACTTC CASGLVRDTSFLEQYF
TRBJ2-5 . TRBD2 TRBV7-9 TGTGCCAGCAGTTCCTACGGGACTAGCGGGAGGGAAACCCAGTACTTC CASSSYGTSGRETQYF
TRBJ2-1 . . TRBV28 TGTGCCAGCACGTTCAGCCGGAGCTCCTACAATGAGCAGTTCTTC CASTFSRSSYNEQFF
TRBJ2-5 . TRBD2 TRBV3-1/TRBV3-2 TGTGCCAGCAGCCAAGAAGGACTAGCGGGAGGGCAAGAGACCCAGTACTTC CASSQEGLAGGQETQYF
TRBJ2-2 . . TRBV7-3 TGTGCCAGCAGCTTAGAGTTTTCGGGTTTCGCGAACACCGGGGAGCTGTTTTTT CASSLEFSGFANTGELFF
TRBJ1-1 . . TRBV7-9 TGTGCCAGCAGCTTAGGAGGTTCTGAAGCTTTCTTT CASSLGGSEAFF
TRBJ1-2 . . TRBV20-1 TGCAGTGCTAGTTGGAGGGATGGCTACACCTTC CSASWRDGYTF
TRBJ2-7 few TRBD1 TRBV5-8 TGTGCCAGCAGTAAGGGACAGGCCCACGAGCAGTACTTC CASSKGQAHEQYF
TRBJ1-2 . . TRBV3-1/TRBV3-2 TGTGCCAGCAGCCCCCCGCACATTAACTATGGCTACACCTTC CASSPPHINYGYTF
TRBJ2-1 . TRBD1 TRBV11-3 TGTGCCAGCAGCTTAGGGGACAGGGGAGGGGGTGAGCAGTTCTTC CASSLGDRGGGEQFF
TRBJ2-3 . TRBD2 TRBV11-2 TGTGCCAGCAGCACCAGCGGGGGGGCCGGGGATACGCAGTATTTT CASSTSGGAGDTQYF
TRBJ2-7 . TRBD2 TRBV9 TGTGCCAGCAGCGTAGCGGGAGGCACCTACGAGCAGTACTTC CASSVAGGTYEQYF
TRBJ1-2 . . TRBV7-9 TGTGCCAGCAGCTTCCCACAGGGCCGCGGCTACACCTTC CASSFPQGRGYTF
TRBJ1-6 few . TRBV3-1/TRBV3-2 TGTGCCAGCAGCCAAGAATCTGGTCTATTAGTCCACTTT CASSQESGLLVHF
TRBJ1-6 . . TRBV5-6 TGTGCCAGCAGCTTTCGACAGACTCTTAATTCACCCCTCCACTTT CASSFRQTLNSPLHF
TRBJ2-7 once TRBD2 TRBV6-6 TGTGCCAGCAGTTCGACTAGCGGGTGGAGCTCCTACGAGCAGTACTTC CASSSTSGWSSYEQYF
TRBJ2-7 few TRBD1 TRBV11-2 TGTGCCAGCAGCTTAGACAGACAGGGGGCTTACGAGCAGTACTTC CASSLDRQGAYEQYF
TRBJ1-1 few TRBD1 TRBV24-1 TGTGCCACCAGTGTTTACTCCGGGGACAGGGTTTGTAGGGACACTGAAGCTTTCTTT CATSVYSGDRVCRDTEAFF
TRBJ1-5 . TRBD1 TRBV7-9 TGTGCCAGCAGCGCGGGGACAGATAATCAGCCCCAGCATTTT CASSAGTDNQPQHF
TRBJ1-2 . TRBD1 TRBV11-2 TGTGCCAGCAGCACCACAGGGGGCGCTCAATATGGCTACACCTTC CASSTTGGAQYGYTF
TRBJ2-7 . TRBD1 TRBV6-5 TGTGCCAGCAGTTACTCAGGGACAGGGGGCTACGAGCAGTACTTC CASSYSGTGGYEQYF
TRBJ1-4 . TRBD1 TRBV30 TGTGCCTGGAGTGAGGGACAGGAAAAACTGTTTTTT CAWSEGQEKLFF
TRBJ2-1 . TRBD2 TRBV5-6 TGTGCCAGCAGCTACACTAGCGGGGGCTTGAGCGATGAGCAGTTCTTC CASSYTSGGLSDEQFF
TRBJ2-1 . TRBD2 TRBV5-1 TGCGCCAGCAGCTCAGGGACTAGCGGGAGTAATAATGAGCAGTTCTTC CASSSGTSGSNNEQFF
TRBJ2-5 . TRBD2 TRBV2 TGTGCCAGCACCTCTAGCGGGGGGGCTGGGTTGGAGACCCAGTACTTC CASTSSGGAGLETQYF
TRBJ2-4 . TRBD1 TRBV6-1 TGTGCCAGCAGTGAAGTTGACAGGGGCAACCTCCGCAAAAACATTCAGTACTTC CASSEVDRGNLRKNIQYF
TRBJ1-4 . . TRBV18 TGTGCCAGCTCACCTCGGTCAGGGGCAACTAATGAAAAACTGTTTTTT CASSPRSGATNEKLFF
TRBJ2-7 . TRBD2 TRBV13 TGTGCCAGCAGGCGCCTAGCGGGGGGTCCAGACGAGCAGTACTTC CASRRLAGGPDEQYF